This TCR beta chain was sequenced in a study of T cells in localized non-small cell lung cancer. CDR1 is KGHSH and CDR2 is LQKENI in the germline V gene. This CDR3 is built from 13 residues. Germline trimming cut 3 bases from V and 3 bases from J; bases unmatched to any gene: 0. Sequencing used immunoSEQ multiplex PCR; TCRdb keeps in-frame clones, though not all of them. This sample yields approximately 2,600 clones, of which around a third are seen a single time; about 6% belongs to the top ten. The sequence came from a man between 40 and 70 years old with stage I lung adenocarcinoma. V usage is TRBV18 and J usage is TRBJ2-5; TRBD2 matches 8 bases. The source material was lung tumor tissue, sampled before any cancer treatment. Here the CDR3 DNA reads TGTGCCAGCTCACCCGGGGGGGAAGAGACCCAGTACTTC. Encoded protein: CASSPGGEETQYF.